This T cell receptor (beta chain) was recorded in a study of PD-L1 blockade in urothelial cancer. Study information: Blood drawn 3 weeks (second dose) and 6 weeks after treatment start was analyzed. Reported median T cell count for blood samples was approximately 140,000.

The V segment lost 4 bases and the J segment 5 bases; nucleotides outside the gene matches: 6. Germline V gene lookup returns CDR1 ENHRY and CDR2 SYGVKD. This CDR3 comprises 15 residues. Every PCR was spiked with synthetic TCR analog templates. The assay was immunoSEQ multiplex PCR, and TCRdb's table has in-frame clones only and misses some. The repertoire holds 45,000 to 50,000 clones, with roughly 88% as singletons. This chain connects TRBV10-3 to TRBJ2-1, with 9 bases that match TRBD2. The source material was PBMCs, sampled around atezolizumab (anti-PD-L1) treatment. The receptor's source is a man of 80 years or more with urothelial cancer. In nucleotides, the CDR3 is TGTGCCATCAGTGGTAGCGGGAGTAATGACAATGAGCAGTTCTTC. It yields the protein CAISGSGSNDNEQFF.